This T cell receptor (beta chain) was sequenced for a study of T cell changes during pregnancy in multiple sclerosis (dated by TCRdb to between 2018 and 2021). Context from the whole study: The study examined how the T cell repertoire changed over the course of pregnancy in women with multiple sclerosis.

V is clipped by 3 bases and J by 11 bases, and the sequence between their germline boundaries is 16 bases long. CDR1 and CDR2 were assigned from the germline V gene as MNHEY and SVGAGI. Spanning cysteine to phenylalanine, the CDR3 consists of 13 amino acids. Here the CDR3 DNA is all that survives: 39 bases in frame from base 1. This clone was observed a single time. Its antigen remains undetermined. Per-base qualities were not stored, and no clone one base away is much larger. Library creation used the immunoSEQ multiplex PCR assay. Drawn from immuneACCESS, this table holds only the in-frame rearrangements with V and J called that TCRdb kept. Clones are partly lost; checked studies trace under half to an unresolved V gene and leave the rest unexplained. Present in this sample are 40,000 or so clones, 80% to 95% of which were seen just once. The biggest ten clones account for about 12% of the sample.

The sequence is built from TRBV6-5 and TRBJ2-5; a weak D assignment points to TRBD2 (6 bases agree). The TCR was taken from a female donor with multiple sclerosis, enrolled in a pregnancy study. The sequencing here drew on CD8+ T cells from peripheral blood mononuclear cells, taken after pregnancy. The CDR3 in this case is CASSYSAGAGQYF. The nucleotides are TGTGCCAGCAGTTATTCAGCGGGCGCTGGGCAGTACTTC.